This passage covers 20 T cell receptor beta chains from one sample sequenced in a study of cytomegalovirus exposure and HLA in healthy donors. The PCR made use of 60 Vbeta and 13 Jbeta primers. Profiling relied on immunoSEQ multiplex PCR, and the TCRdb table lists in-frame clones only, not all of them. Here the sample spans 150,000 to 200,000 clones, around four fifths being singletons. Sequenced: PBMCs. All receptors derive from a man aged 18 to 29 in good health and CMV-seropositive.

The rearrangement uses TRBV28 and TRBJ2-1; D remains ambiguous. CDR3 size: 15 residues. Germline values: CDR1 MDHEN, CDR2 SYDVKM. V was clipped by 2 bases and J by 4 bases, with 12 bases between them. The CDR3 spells CASSLAINPYNEQFF. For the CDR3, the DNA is TGTGCCAGCAGTTTAGCGATTAACCCGTACAATGAGCAGTTCTTC.

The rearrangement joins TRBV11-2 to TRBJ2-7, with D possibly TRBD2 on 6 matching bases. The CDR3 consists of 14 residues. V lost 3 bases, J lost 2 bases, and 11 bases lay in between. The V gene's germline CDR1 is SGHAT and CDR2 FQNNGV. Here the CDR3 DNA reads TGTGCCAGCAGCTTGGGGCCGGGGGCCTACGAGCAGTACTTC. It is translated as CASSLGPGAYEQYF.

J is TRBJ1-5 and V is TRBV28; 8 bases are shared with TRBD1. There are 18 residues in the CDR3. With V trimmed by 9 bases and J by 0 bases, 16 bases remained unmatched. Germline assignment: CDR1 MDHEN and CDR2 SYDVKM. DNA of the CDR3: TGTGCCAGTCTAGGGGGACAGGCCCTACGCGATAGCAATCAGCCCCAGCATTTT. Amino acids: CASLGGQALRDSNQPQHF.

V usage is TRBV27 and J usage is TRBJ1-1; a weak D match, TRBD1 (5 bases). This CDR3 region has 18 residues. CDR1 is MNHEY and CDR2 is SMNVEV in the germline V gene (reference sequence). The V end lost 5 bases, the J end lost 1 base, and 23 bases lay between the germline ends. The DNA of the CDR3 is TGTGCCAGCAGTCAACCTTCTAGAACCGGGAGGGGGAACACTGAAGCTTTCTTT. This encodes CASSQPSRTGRGNTEAFF.

This CDR3 reads CASNSVNEQFF. DNA for the CDR3: TGTGCCAGCAACTCCGTCAATGAGCAGTTCTTC. The chain uses TRBV2 and TRBJ2-1, with D unresolved. Germline V gene lookup returns CDR1 SNHLY and CDR2 FYNNEI. Deletions cut 7 bases from V and 6 bases from J, with 7 bases between. This CDR3 has 11 residues.

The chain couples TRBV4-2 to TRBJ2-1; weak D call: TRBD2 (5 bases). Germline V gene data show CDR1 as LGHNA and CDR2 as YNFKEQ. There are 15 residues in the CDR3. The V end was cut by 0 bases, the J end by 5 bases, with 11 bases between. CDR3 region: CASSQEMTKDNEQFF. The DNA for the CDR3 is TGTGCCAGCAGCCAAGAAATGACTAAGGACAATGAGCAGTTCTTC.

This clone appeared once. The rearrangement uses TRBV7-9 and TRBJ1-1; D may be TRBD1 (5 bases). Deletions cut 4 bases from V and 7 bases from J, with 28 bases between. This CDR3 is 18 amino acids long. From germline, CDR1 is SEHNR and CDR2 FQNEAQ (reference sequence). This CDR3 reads CASSSSWGGGGGDGEAFF. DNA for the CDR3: TGTGCCAGCAGCTCATCATGGGGGGGAGGAGGAGGAGACGGTGAAGCTTTCTTT.

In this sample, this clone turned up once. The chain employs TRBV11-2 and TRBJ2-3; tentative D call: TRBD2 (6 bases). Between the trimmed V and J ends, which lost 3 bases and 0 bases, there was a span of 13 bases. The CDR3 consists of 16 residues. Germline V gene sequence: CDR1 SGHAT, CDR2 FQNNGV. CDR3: CASSFGLLTSTDTQYF. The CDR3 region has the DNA TGTGCCAGCAGCTTCGGACTACTCACTAGCACAGATACGCAGTATTTT. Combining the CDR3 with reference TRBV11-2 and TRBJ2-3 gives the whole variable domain EAGVAQSPRYKIIEKRQSVAFWCNPISGHATLYWYQQILGQGPKLLIQFQNNGVVDDSQLPKDRFSAERLKGVDSTLKIQPAKLEDSAVYLCASSFGLLTSTDTQYFGPGTRLTVL.

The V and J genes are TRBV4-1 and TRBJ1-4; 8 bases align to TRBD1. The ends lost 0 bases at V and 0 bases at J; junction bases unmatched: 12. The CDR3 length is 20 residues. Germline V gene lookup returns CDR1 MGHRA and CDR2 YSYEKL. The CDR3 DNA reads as TGCGCCAGCAGCCAAGAATGGGGCAGGGGGCGTATTGCAACTAATGAAAAACTGTTTTTT. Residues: CASSQEWGRGRIATNEKLFF.

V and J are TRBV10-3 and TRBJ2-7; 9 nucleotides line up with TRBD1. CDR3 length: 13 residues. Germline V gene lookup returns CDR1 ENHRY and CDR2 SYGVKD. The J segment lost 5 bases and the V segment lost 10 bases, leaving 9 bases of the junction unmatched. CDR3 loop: CATERQGENEQYF. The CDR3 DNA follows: TGTGCCACCGAGAGACAGGGGGAAAACGAGCAGTACTTC.

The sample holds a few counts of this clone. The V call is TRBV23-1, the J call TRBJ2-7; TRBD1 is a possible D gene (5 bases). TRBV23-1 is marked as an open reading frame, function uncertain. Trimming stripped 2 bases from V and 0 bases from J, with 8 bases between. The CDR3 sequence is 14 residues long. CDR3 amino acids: CASSQETASYEQYF. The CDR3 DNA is TGCGCCAGCAGTCAAGAGACAGCCTCCTACGAGCAGTACTTC.

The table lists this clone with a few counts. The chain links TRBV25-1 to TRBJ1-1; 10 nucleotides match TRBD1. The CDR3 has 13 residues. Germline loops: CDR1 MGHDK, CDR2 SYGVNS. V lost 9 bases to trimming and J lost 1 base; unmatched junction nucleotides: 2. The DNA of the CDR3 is TGTGCCAGTAGGACAGGGGGGAACACTGAAGCTTTCTTT. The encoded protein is CASRTGGNTEAFF.

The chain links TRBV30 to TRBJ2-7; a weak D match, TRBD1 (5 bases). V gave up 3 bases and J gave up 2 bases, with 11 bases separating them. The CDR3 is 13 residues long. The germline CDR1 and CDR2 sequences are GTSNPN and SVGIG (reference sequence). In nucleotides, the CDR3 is TGTGCCTGGAGAGGCGCAGGGACCTACGAGCAGTACTTC. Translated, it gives CAWRGAGTYEQYF.

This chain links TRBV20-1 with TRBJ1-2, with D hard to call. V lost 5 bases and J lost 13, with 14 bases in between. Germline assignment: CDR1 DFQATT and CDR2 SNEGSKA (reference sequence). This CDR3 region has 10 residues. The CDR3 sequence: CSAHPRRSTF. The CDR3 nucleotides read TGCAGTGCTCATCCGCGGAGGTCCACCTTC.

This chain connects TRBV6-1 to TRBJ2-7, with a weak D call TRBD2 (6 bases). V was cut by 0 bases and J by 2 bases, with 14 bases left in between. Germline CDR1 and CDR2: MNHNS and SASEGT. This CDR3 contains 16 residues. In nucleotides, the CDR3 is TGTGCCAGCAGTGAAGCCTCAGGCGGGGAGACCTACGAGCAGTACTTC. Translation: CASSEASGGETYEQYF.

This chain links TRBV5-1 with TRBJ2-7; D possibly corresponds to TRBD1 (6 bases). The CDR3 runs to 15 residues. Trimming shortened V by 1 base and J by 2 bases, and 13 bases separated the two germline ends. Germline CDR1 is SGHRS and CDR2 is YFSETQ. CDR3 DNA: TGCGCCAGCAGCTTGAGGCAAGGACAGCCCTACGAGCAGTACTTC. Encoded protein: CASSLRQGQPYEQYF.

The CDR3 region has the DNA TGTGCCAGCAGCTCCGGGAGAGGGACTGAATTAGATACGCAGTATTTT. Its protein is CASSSGRGTELDTQYF. The chain carries TRBV7-6 and TRBJ2-3; tentative D call: TRBD2 (6 bases). V lost 4 bases and J 5 bases, leaving 19 bases between the germline ends. This CDR3 region has 16 residues. Looked up from germline, CDR1 is SGHVS and CDR2 is FNYEAQ. Full variable domain (rest looked up from reference TRBV7-6 and TRBJ2-3): GAGVSQSPRYKVTKRGQDVALRCDPISGHVSLYWYRQALGQGPEFLTYFNYEAQQDKSGLPNDRFSAERPEGSISTLTIQRTEQRDSAMYRCASSSGRGTELDTQYFGPGTRLTVL.

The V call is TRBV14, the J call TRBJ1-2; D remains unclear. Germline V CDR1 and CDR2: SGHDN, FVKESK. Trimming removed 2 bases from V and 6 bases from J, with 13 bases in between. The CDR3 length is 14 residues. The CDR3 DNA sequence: TGTGCCAGCAGCCAAAGGAGGGAAAAGGATGGCTACACCTTC. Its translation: CASSQRREKDGYTF.

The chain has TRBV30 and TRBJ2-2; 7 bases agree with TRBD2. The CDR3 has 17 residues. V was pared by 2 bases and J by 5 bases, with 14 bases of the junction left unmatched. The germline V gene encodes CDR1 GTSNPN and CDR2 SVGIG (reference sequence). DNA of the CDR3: TGTGCCTGGAGTCACTTCTTAGGGAGGGCGTTAACCGGGGAGCTGTTTTTT. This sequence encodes CAWSHFLGRALTGELFF.

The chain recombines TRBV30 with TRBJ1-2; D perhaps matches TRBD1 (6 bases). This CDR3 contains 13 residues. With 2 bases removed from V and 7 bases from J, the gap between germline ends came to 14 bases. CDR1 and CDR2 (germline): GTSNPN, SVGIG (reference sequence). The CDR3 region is CAWSLDGTSGYTF. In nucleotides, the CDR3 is TGTGCCTGGAGTTTAGACGGGACATCTGGCTACACCTTC. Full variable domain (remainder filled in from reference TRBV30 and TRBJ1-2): SQTIHQWPATLVQPVGSPLSLECTVEGTSNPNLYWYRQAAGRGLQLLFYSVGIGQISSEVPQNLSASRPQDRQFILSSKKLLLSDSGFYLCAWSLDGTSGYTFGSGTRLTVV.